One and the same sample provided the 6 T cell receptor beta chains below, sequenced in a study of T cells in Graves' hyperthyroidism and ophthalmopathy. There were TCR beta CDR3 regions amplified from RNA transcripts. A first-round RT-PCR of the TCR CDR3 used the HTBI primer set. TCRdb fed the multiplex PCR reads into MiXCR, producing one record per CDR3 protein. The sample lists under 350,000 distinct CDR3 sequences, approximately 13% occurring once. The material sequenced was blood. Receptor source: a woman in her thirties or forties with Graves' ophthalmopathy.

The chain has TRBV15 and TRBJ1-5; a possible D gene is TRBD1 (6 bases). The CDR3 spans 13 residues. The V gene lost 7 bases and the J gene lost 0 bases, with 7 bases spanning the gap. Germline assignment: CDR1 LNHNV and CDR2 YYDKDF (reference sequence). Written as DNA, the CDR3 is TGTGCCACCAACAGGGATAGCAATCAGCCCCAGCATTTT. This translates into CATNRDSNQPQHF.

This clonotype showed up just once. In nucleotides, the CDR3 is TGTGCTAGTGGTTTGGGACTAGCGGGGGGGCGCGGAGATACGCAGTATTTT. The encoded protein is CASGLGLAGGRGDTQYF. V is TRBV12-5 and J is TRBJ2-3; 14 bases are a match to TRBD2. V dropped 1 base and J dropped 5; count of bases not matched to a gene: 5. The CDR3 covers 17 residues. Germline assignment: CDR1 LGHNT and CDR2 FRNRAP.

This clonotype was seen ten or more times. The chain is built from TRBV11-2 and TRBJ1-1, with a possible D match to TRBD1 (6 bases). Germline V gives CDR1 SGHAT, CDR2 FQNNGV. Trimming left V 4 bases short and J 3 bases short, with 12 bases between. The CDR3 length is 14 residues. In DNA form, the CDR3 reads TGTGCCAGCAGCTATAGGGACACTGACACTGAAGCTTTCTTT. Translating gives CASSYRDTDTEAFF.

CDR3 in DNA: TGTGCCAGCAGCGCCCTTACTAGTTTGGGTGAGCAGTTCTTC. Its protein product is CASSALTSLGEQFF. The chain combines TRBV6-1 with TRBJ2-1; tentative D call: TRBD2 (5 bases). V was trimmed by 6 bases and J by 9 bases, leaving 18 bases between them. In germline, CDR1 is MNHNS, CDR2 SASEGT. The CDR3 sequence is 14 residues long.

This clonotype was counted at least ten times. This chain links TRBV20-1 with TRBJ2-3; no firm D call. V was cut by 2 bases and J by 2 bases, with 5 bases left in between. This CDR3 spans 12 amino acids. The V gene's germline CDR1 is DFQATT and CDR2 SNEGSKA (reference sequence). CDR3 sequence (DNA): TGCAGTGCTAGATCCCTCACAGATACGCAGTATTTT. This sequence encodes CSARSLTDTQYF.

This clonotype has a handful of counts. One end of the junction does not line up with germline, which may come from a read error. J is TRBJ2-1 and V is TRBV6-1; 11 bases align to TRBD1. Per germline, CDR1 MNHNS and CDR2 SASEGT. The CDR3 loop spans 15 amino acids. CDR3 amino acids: CASSWGQGVYSEQFF. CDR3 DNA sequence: TGTGCCAGCAGTTGGGGACAGGGGGTTTACAGTGAGCAGTTCTTC.